This passage covers 27 T cell receptor beta chains from one sample sequenced in a study of T cell repertoires in cytomegalovirus infection (dated by TCRdb to about 2019). Per the publication, the treatment or condition label means: in vitro stimulation with specific CMV peptide epitopes to enrich CMV-specific T cells. For these TCRs, the target antigens are not known. Sequencing took place on an Illumina HiSeq 1500. TCRdb redid the processing of the public reads, applying fastp at Q25 and MiXCR, and retained in-frame beta chains. Each CDR3 protein gets just one entry, which takes the most common genes and DNA from the rows behind it. This sample is represented by approximately 590,000 distinct CDR3 sequences; 40% of them were singletons. The ten largest make up around 46% of the sample. The sequencing here drew on cultured PBMCs, taken from culture after CMV antigen stimulation. The receptors originated from a human donor in good health (CMV status not recorded). Some clones in this sample may be carry-over from other donors' samples.

This clonotype has more than one count but fewer than ten. The chain employs TRBV7-4 and TRBJ2-5; D is ambiguous. V dropped 4 bases and J dropped 2 bases, with 11 bases sitting between them. Germline-derived CDR1 and CDR2 are SGHVT and SQSDAQ. The CDR3 covers 14 residues. CDR3 DNA sequence: TGTGCCAGCAGCTCTGGGATTCATCAAGAGACCCAGTACTTC. It specifies CASSSGIHQETQYF.

CDR3 DNA: TGTGCCAGCAGTGAGAATAGGGCTGGCTACACCTTC. This sequence encodes CASSENRAGYTF. The chain combines TRBV6-1 with TRBJ1-2; D gene ambiguous. The CDR3 runs 12 residues. The germline V gene encodes CDR1 MNHNS and CDR2 SASEGT. Trimming stripped 3 bases from V and 7 bases from J, with 9 bases between.

The CDR3 sequence: CASSLLGLVGFGELFF. CDR3 DNA: TGTGCCAGCAGCTTATTAGGGCTTGTCGGGTTTGGGGAGCTGTTTTTT. This rearrangement joins TRBV7-2 to TRBJ2-2, with no clear D. Per germline, CDR1 SGHTA and CDR2 FQGNSA. The CDR3 runs 16 residues. Trimming left V 2 bases short and J 8 bases short, with 18 bases between.

The V and J genes are TRBV27 and TRBJ2-5; possible D gene TRBD1, 5 bases. The length of the CDR3 is 14 residues. The germline gives CDR1 MNHEY, CDR2 SMNVEV (reference sequence). Trimming removed 5 bases at V and 0 bases at J, with 10 bases between. CDR3 sequence reads: CASSLDSDQETQYF. CDR3 DNA: TGTGCCAGCAGTCTCGACAGCGACCAAGAGACCCAGTACTTC.

This clonotype was seen once. The chain employs TRBV4-1 and TRBJ2-3, with D hard to call. Germline assignment: CDR1 MGHRA and CDR2 YSYEKL. This CDR3 contains 16 residues. V lost 2 bases to trimming and J lost 0 bases, with 12 bases between them. The DNA of the CDR3 is TGCGCCAGCAGCCAATTTTGGGCAGGTAGCACAGATACGCAGTATTTT. Translating it yields CASSQFWAGSTDTQYF.

This clonotype was found a few times. The CDR3 loop reads CAIVAGTEAFF. In nucleotides, the CDR3 is TGTGCCATCGTGGCCGGCACTGAAGCTTTCTTT. V is TRBV28 and J is TRBJ1-1; the D is unclear. Germline values: CDR1 MDHEN, CDR2 SYDVKM. The CDR3 is made up of 11 amino acids. Trimming removed 10 bases at V and 4 bases at J, with 10 bases between.

In its sample, this clonotype was seen a few times. The chain uses TRBV7-9 and TRBJ1-6; no clear D gene. Trimming took off 0 bases at V and 8 bases at J, with 5 bases between the two ends. Per the germline V gene, CDR1 is SEHNR and CDR2 is FQNEAQ (reference sequence). CDR3 size: 13 residues. CDR3 amino acids: CASSLAAHSPLHF. The CDR3 bases are TGTGCCAGCAGCTTAGCTGCCCATTCACCCCTCCACTTT.

This clonotype was recorded only once. This chain joins TRBV28 and TRBJ2-3; 7 bases map to TRBD1. The V gene's germline CDR1 is MDHEN and CDR2 SYDVKM. V gave up 6 bases and J gave up 3 bases; unmatched junction bases: 9. The CDR3 contains 15 residues. The CDR3 sequence is CASSYTSQGTDTQYF. The DNA of the CDR3 is TGTGCCAGCAGCTATACTTCACAGGGGACAGATACGCAGTATTTT.

This clonotype has a count of ten or more. This chain connects TRBV7-2 to TRBJ1-2; maybe TRBD1 (5 bases). The germline V gene encodes CDR1 SGHTA and CDR2 FQGNSA. The CDR3 contains 15 residues. V lost 4 bases and J 2 bases, leaving 14 bases between the germline ends. CDR3 sequence: CASSSTPGRNYGYTF. The DNA of the CDR3 is TGTGCCAGCAGCTCCACCCCGGGGCGAAACTATGGCTACACCTTC.

This clonotype has only a few counts. The CDR3 protein is CASSQEGELFF. The CDR3, as DNA: TGCGCCAGCAGCCAAGAAGGGGAGCTGTTTTTT. The V gene is TRBV4-3, the J gene TRBJ2-2, with D hard to call. From germline, CDR1 is LGHNA and CDR2 YSLEER. The CDR3 contains 11 residues. Deletions cut 0 bases from V and 8 bases from J, with 1 base between.

The chain joins TRBV6-1 to TRBJ1-3; D is uncertain. The CDR3 totals 13 residues. Trimming shortened V by 8 bases and J by 8 bases, and 16 bases separated the two germline ends. Germline V gene sequence: CDR1 MNHNS, CDR2 SASEGT. The CDR3 region is CASQVRALDTIYF. The CDR3 coding sequence is TGTGCCAGCCAAGTGAGGGCATTGGACACCATATATTTT.

The V and J genes are TRBV6-6 and TRBJ2-3; the D gene is possibly TRBD1 (6 bases). Trimming took off 5 bases at V and 2 bases at J, with 17 bases between the two ends. Per the germline V gene, CDR1 is MNHNY and CDR2 is SVGAGI (reference sequence). This CDR3 has 16 amino acids. The CDR3 sequence is CASSPNRAPSTDTQYF. Here the CDR3 DNA reads TGTGCCAGCAGTCCCAACAGGGCCCCCTCCACAGATACGCAGTATTTT.

J is TRBJ2-1 and V is TRBV7-2, with 10 nucleotides matching TRBD2. This CDR3 contains 15 residues. Unmatched junction bases numbered 7, after V lost 2 bases and J lost 9 bases. Germline V CDR1 and CDR2: SGHTA, FQGNSA. The CDR3 DNA reads TGTGCCAGCAGCTTACAGGCTAGCGGGAGAGCTGAGCAGTTCTTC. Its protein product is CASSLQASGRAEQFF.

This clonotype turned up a few times. The rearrangement joins TRBV7-2 to TRBJ2-7; 13 bases match TRBD2. The V gene end was trimmed by 5 bases and the J gene end by 4 bases; junction bases not matched to a gene: 5. The CDR3 extends over 15 amino acids. The germline gives CDR1 SGHTA, CDR2 FQGNSA. In nucleotides, the CDR3 is TGTGCCAGCAGCCGCATACTAGCGGGAGGGTACGAGCAGTACTTC. Residues: CASSRILAGGYEQYF.

The genes are TRBV12-5 and TRBJ1-2, with 8 positions matching TRBD1. Germline trimming cut 8 bases from V and 4 bases from J; bases unmatched to any gene: 6. The CDR3 is 13 amino acids. Germline assignment: CDR1 LGHNT and CDR2 FRNRAP. The CDR3, as DNA: TGTGCTAGTCAGGCCGGGACAGGCTATGGCTACACCTTC. This codes for CASQAGTGYGYTF.

This clonotype was found a few times. This chain joins TRBV7-6 and TRBJ2-1; no firm D call. V dropped 5 bases and J dropped 5 bases, with 16 bases sitting between them. From germline, CDR1 is SGHVS and CDR2 FNYEAQ. This CDR3 comprises 15 residues. This chain's CDR3 is CASSGVTGPDNEQFF. The CDR3 DNA reads as TGTGCCAGCAGCGGCGTGACGGGTCCCGACAATGAGCAGTTCTTC.

This clonotype has a handful of counts. This chain links TRBV12-3 or TRBV12-4 with TRBJ1-1, with D perhaps TRBD1 (5 bases). V lost 1 base, J lost 8 bases, and 17 bases lay in between. CDR3 length: 15 amino acids. Here the CDR3 reads CASSLVVGGVREAFF. In DNA form, the CDR3 reads TGTGCCAGCAGTTTAGTAGTGGGGGGGGTAAGAGAAGCTTTCTTT.

The rearrangement links TRBV7-2 to TRBJ2-1; no firm D call. Germline V CDR1 and CDR2: SGHTA, FQGNSA. The CDR3 is 13 amino acids. Trimming cost V 7 bases and J 5 bases, with 12 bases left between them. CDR3 DNA: TGTGCCAGCAAGGGCCTTCCGAACAATGAGCAGTTCTTC. Its protein is CASKGLPNNEQFF. The entire variable domain, with the rest obtained from reference TRBV7-2 and TRBJ2-1, is as follows: GAGVSQSPSNKVTEKGKDVELRCDPISGHTALYWYRQSLGQGLEFLIYFQGNSAPDKSGLPSDRFSAERTGGSVSTLTIQRTQQEDSAVYLCASKGLPNNEQFFGPGTRLTVL.

This chain uses TRBV7-2 with TRBJ1-1; D unresolved. CDR1 is SGHTA and CDR2 is FQGNSA in the germline V gene. The CDR3 contains 15 residues. V was pared by 2 bases and J by 0 bases, with 10 bases between. CDR3 protein: CASSLIGIMNTEAFF. Here the CDR3 DNA reads TGTGCCAGCAGCTTAATCGGGATAATGAACACTGAAGCTTTCTTT.

This clonotype was observed at least ten times. The chain is built from TRBV7-2 and TRBJ2-3; TRBD2 aligns across 11 bases. With 3 bases clipped from V and 2 bases from J, the junction kept 1 base outside the gene matches. CDR3 size: 15 residues. CDR1 and CDR2 (germline): SGHTA, FQGNSA. CDR3 DNA sequence: TGTGCCAGCAGCTTGACTAGCGGGAACACAGATACGCAGTATTTT. Residues: CASSLTSGNTDTQYF.

J is TRBJ2-3 and V is TRBV6-2 or TRBV6-3; 8 bases align to TRBD1. Germline V gene data show CDR1 as MNHEY and CDR2 as SVGEGT. CDR3 length: 16 amino acids. V lost 1 base, J lost 4 bases, and 7 bases stayed unmatched. The CDR3 region is CASSYWGTGQADTQYF. CDR3 coding DNA: TGTGCCAGCAGTTACTGGGGGACAGGTCAGGCAGATACGCAGTATTTT.

The chain combines TRBV25-1 with TRBJ2-1; D is unclear. The CDR3 spans 14 residues. Germline CDR1 reads MGHDK; CDR2 reads SYGVNS. Trimming took 10 bases from V and 1 from J, leaving 14 bases between them. For the CDR3, the DNA is TGTGCCACCTCGTTTCACAGATCCTACAATGAGCAGTTCTTC. Translation gives CATSFHRSYNEQFF. Full variable domain (outside the CDR3, taken from reference TRBV25-1 and TRBJ2-1): EADIYQTPRYLVIGTGKKITLECSQTMGHDKMYWYQQDPGMELHLIHYSYGVNSTEKGDLSSESTVSRIRTEHFPLTLESARPSHTSQYLCATSFHRSYNEQFFGPGTRLTVL.

V usage is TRBV7-2 and J usage is TRBJ1-2; D not certain. This CDR3 comprises 15 residues. Trimming stripped 1 base from V and 3 bases from J, with 12 bases between. Germline V CDR1 and CDR2: SGHTA, FQGNSA. The CDR3 protein is CASSLGRALHYGYTF. The DNA for the CDR3 is TGTGCCAGCAGCTTAGGACGAGCCCTTCACTATGGCTACACCTTC.

The chain couples TRBV19 to TRBJ2-3; 11 bases line up with TRBD2. The CDR3 contains 17 residues. Per the germline V gene, CDR1 is LNHDA and CDR2 is SQIVND (reference sequence). V dropped 6 bases and J dropped 1; count of bases not matched to a gene: 9. Here the CDR3 reads CASRSLAGGLRTDTQYF. CDR3 bases: TGTGCCAGTAGAAGTCTAGCGGGGGGCCTCCGCACAGATACGCAGTATTTT.

The chain has TRBV12-3 or TRBV12-4 and TRBJ1-5, with a tentative D call TRBD1 (5 bases). V lost 0 bases and J lost 3, with 12 bases in between. The CDR3 totals 16 residues. CDR3 coding DNA: TGTGCCAGCAGTTTAGCCCTGTCAGGGCCCAATCAGCCCCAGCATTTT. Residues: CASSLALSGPNQPQHF.

The table lists this clonotype with a few counts. The chain is built from TRBV19 and TRBJ1-1; possible D gene TRBD1, 6 bases. The CDR3 is made up of 15 amino acids. CDR1 LNHDA and CDR2 SQIVND come from the germline V gene (reference sequence). Trimming took off 6 bases at V and 6 bases at J, with 20 bases between the two ends. The CDR3: CASRGAPAFKPEAFF. In DNA form, the CDR3 reads TGTGCCAGTAGGGGGGCCCCGGCCTTTAAACCTGAAGCTTTCTTT.

This clonotype occurred a few times. This chain joins TRBV6-1 and TRBJ2-5; 9 positions agree with TRBD1. Germline assignment: CDR1 MNHNS and CDR2 SASEGT. After removal of 6 bases from V and 5 bases from J, the junction contained 7 bases not matched to a gene. This CDR3 is built from 14 residues. In nucleotides, the CDR3 is TGTGCCAGCAGCCCGAACAGGGGGCGGGAGACCCAGTACTTC. This gives the protein CASSPNRGRETQYF.